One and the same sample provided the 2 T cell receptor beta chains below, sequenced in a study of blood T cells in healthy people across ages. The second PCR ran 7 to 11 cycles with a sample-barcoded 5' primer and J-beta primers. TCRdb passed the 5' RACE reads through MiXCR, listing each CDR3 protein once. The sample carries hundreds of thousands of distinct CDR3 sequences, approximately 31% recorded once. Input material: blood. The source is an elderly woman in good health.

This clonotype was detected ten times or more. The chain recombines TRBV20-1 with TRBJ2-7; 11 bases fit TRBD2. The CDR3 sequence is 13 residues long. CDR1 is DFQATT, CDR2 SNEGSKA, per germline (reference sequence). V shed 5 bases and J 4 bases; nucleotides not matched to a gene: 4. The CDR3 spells CSAASGGIYEQYF. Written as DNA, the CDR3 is TGCAGTGCTGCTAGCGGGGGGATTTACGAGCAGTACTTC.

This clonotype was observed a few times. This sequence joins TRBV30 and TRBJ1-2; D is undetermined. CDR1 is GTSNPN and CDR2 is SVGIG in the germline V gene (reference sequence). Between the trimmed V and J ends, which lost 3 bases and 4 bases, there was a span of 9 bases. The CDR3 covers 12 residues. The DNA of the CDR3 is TGTGCCTGGAGCAAGGATGGCTATGGCTACACCTTC. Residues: CAWSKDGYGYTF. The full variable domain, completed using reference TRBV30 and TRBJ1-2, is SQTIHQWPATLVQPVGSPLSLECTVEGTSNPNLYWYRQAAGRGLQLLFYSVGIGQISSEVPQNLSASRPQDRQFILSSKKLLLSDSGFYLCAWSKDGYGYTFGSGTRLTVV.